The clone carrying this T cell receptor beta chain has only one observation. The CDR3 covers 14 residues. The germline V gene has CDR1 LNHDA and CDR2 SQIVND (reference sequence). V dropped 7 bases and J dropped 1 base, with 13 bases sitting between them. The sample belongs to a study of blood T cell repertoires in COVID-19. Clones were sequenced by immunoSEQ multiplex PCR, and TCRdb holds only the in-frame ones, with some missing. The sample lists 150,000 or so clones, around 73% occurring once. Recruitment covered about two dozen US areas and drew participants whose ages spanned roughly 18 to 89 years. Cohort placement rested on clinical history that participants reported themselves.

The sequence was obtained from a woman between 50 and 59 years old who had recovered from COVID-19. This chain uses TRBV19 with TRBJ1-1; D unresolved. The sample taken for sequencing was PBMCs or T cells enriched from blood (not recorded which). DNA of the CDR3: TGTGCCAGTATTGAACGTACGGGGAACACTGAAGCTTTCTTT. It specifies CASIERTGNTEAFF.